The 12 T cell receptor beta chains below all came from one sample that was sequenced in a study of blood T cells in healthy people across ages. Next came a second PCR, run for about 7 to 12 cycles, which used a sample-barcoded 5' primer along with a J-beta primer mix. Each CDR3 protein gets one entry after TCRdb re-called the 5' RACE reads with MiXCR. This sample has 1.5 million to 2 million distinct CDR3 sequences; approximately 30% occur once, and the top ten carry 7.7%. The specimen was blood. These receptor sequences come from a woman younger than 45 in good health.

This clonotype has a count of ten or more. The chain recombines TRBV29-1 with TRBJ2-1; D gene uncertain. Germline CDR1 reads SQVTM; CDR2 reads ANQGSEA. Trimming removed 3 bases from V and 3 bases from J, with 6 bases in between. The CDR3 covers 12 residues. The CDR3 sequence: CSVDRDYNEQFF. CDR3 DNA sequence: TGCAGCGTTGACAGAGACTACAATGAGCAGTTCTTC.

This sequence joins TRBV20-1 and TRBJ1-2, with TRBD1 matching 8 bases. The V gene end was trimmed by 6 bases and the J gene end by 0 bases; junction bases not matched to a gene: 6. CDR1 and CDR2 (germline): DFQATT, SNEGSKA (reference sequence). CDR3 length equals 14 residues. The CDR3 region has the DNA TGCAGTGCGGGACAGGCCCTAGCTAACTATGGCTACACCTTC. Translation gives CSAGQALANYGYTF.

This clonotype was recorded many times. The chain has TRBV9 and TRBJ2-1; 11 bases are shared with TRBD2. With V trimmed by 4 bases and J by 9 bases, 12 bases remained unmatched. The CDR3 has 16 residues. CDR1 and CDR2 (germline): SGDLS, YYNGEE. Here the CDR3 DNA reads TGTGCCAGCAGCTCGCACTTAGCGGGGGGGCAGAGTGAGCAGTTCTTC. Its translation is CASSSHLAGGQSEQFF. Drawing the rest from reference TRBV9 and TRBJ2-1, the complete variable domain is DSGVTQTPKHLITATGQRVTLRCSPRSGDLSVYWYQQSLDQGLQFLIQYYNGEERAKGNILERFSAQQFPDLHSELNLSSLELGDSALYFCASSSHLAGGQSEQFFGPGTRLTVL.

V is TRBV6-2 or TRBV6-3 and J is TRBJ2-5; D is perhaps TRBD1 (6 bases). V was clipped by 6 bases and J by 2 bases, with 22 bases between them. This CDR3 comprises 17 residues. CDR1 MNHEY and CDR2 SVGEGT come from the germline V gene. CDR3 amino acids: CASRHTWGRDRQETQYF. The CDR3 region has the DNA TGTGCCAGCAGACACACCTGGGGTAGAGACAGGCAAGAGACCCAGTACTTC.

This clonotype has ten or more counts. The V gene is TRBV7-2, the J gene TRBJ2-3; D gene ambiguous. This CDR3 is built from 13 residues. V dropped 1 base and J dropped 2 bases, with 4 bases sitting between them. Germline V gives CDR1 SGHTA, CDR2 FQGNSA. CDR3 sequence (DNA): TGTGCCAGCAGCTTAGTTAACACAGATACGCAGTATTTT. This gives the protein CASSLVNTDTQYF.

The chain recombines TRBV7-2 with TRBJ2-3; D is perhaps TRBD2 (5 bases). Trimming removed 6 bases at V and 2 bases at J, with 15 bases between. The CDR3 covers 15 residues. Germline-derived CDR1 and CDR2 are SGHTA and FQGNSA. CDR3 sequence: CASRLKRNPTDTQYF. CDR3 bases: TGTGCCAGCAGACTGAAGCGGAATCCCACAGATACGCAGTATTTT.

In regard to this clonotype: Just one base apart from a much larger clone, this may be a read error. The rearrangement links TRBV6-5 to TRBJ2-7; 9 bases map to TRBD2. Matching the DNA end better, TRBJ2-5 makes the J call doubtful. The germline gives CDR1 MNHEY, CDR2 SVGAGI. CDR3 length: 16 residues. DNA of the CDR3: TGTGCCAGCGGTTATACGAGGGCTCTTAGCGGGGGGACCCAGTACTTC. This codes for CASGYTRALSGGTQYF.

In its sample, this clonotype was seen a few times. The chain employs TRBV20-1 and TRBJ1-1; D gene unclear. The CDR3 loop spans 13 amino acids. The germline V gene has CDR1 DFQATT and CDR2 SNEGSKA (reference sequence). V was cut by 0 bases and J by 6 bases, with 11 bases left in between. CDR3 bases: TGCAGTGCTAGAGATCAGGAAGGCGCTGAAGCTTTCTTT. Translating it yields CSARDQEGAEAFF.

In regard to this clonotype: Just one base apart from a much larger clone, this may be a read error. The rearrangement links TRBV7-2 to TRBJ2-1; 10 bases fit TRBD2. Germline V gene lookup returns CDR1 SGHTA and CDR2 FQGNSA. V shed 1 base and J 6 bases; nucleotides not matched to a gene: 6. The CDR3 has 16 residues. The CDR3 DNA sequence: TGTGCCAGCAGCTTAGAGGGACGGACTAGCGGCAATGAGCAGTTCTTC. The encoded protein is CASSLEGRTSGNEQFF. The full variable domain, rest sourced from reference TRBV7-2 and TRBJ2-1, is GAGVSQSPSNKVTEKGKDVELRCDPISGHTALYWYRQSLGQGLEFLIYFQGNSAPDKSGLPSDRFSAERTGGSVSTLTIQRTQQEDSAVYLCASSLEGRTSGNEQFFGPGTRLTVL.

This clonotype came up a few times. This CDR3 reads CASSLRQGVSNQPQHF. The CDR3 DNA reads TGTGCCAGCAGCCTTAGACAGGGGGTGAGCAATCAGCCCCAGCATTTT. The chain employs TRBV12-3 or TRBV12-4 and TRBJ1-5, with TRBD1 matching over 9 bases. Germline trimming cut 6 bases from V and 1 base from J; bases unmatched to any gene: 7. The CDR3 runs to 16 residues.

To note about this clonotype: A read error may be the cause here, since a much bigger clone is one base away. The CDR3 region is CASSQGWRSYKQYF. The CDR3 nucleotides read TGCGCCAGCAGCCAGGGTTGGAGGTCCTACAAGCAGTACTTC. The V and J genes are TRBV4-3 and TRBJ2-7; D is perhaps TRBD2 (5 bases). The CDR3 runs to 14 residues. From germline, CDR1 is LGHNA and CDR2 YSLEER.

This sequence joins TRBV29-1 and TRBJ2-3, with a possible D match to TRBD2 (6 bases). The CDR3 length is 13 residues. Trimming stripped 5 bases from V and 2 bases from J, with 11 bases between. Germline loops: CDR1 SQVTM, CDR2 ANQGSEA. The CDR3 sequence: CSVRGGDTDTQYF. In nucleotides, the CDR3 is TGCAGCGTTAGGGGCGGGGACACAGATACGCAGTATTTT.